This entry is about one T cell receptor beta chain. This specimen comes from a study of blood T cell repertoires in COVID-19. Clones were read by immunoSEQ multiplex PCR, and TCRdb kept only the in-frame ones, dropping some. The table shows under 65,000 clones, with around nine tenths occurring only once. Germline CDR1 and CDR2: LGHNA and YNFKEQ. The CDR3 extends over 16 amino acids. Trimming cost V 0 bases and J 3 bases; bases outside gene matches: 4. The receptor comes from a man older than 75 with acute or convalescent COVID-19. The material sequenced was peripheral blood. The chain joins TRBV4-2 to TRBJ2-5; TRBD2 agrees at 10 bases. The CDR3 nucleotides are TGTGCCAGCAGCCAAGATTATAGCGGGGGGAAAGAGACCCAGTACTTC. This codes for CASSQDYSGGKETQYF.